The sequence of this T cell receptor (beta chain) was determined in a study of T cells after yellow fever vaccination. In TCRdb, the 5' RACE reads were re-called with MiXCR into one record per CDR3 protein. The data show about 430,000 distinct CDR3 sequences, 18% seen once. The CDR3 sequence is 15 residues long. The germline V gene encodes CDR1 KGHSH and CDR2 LQKENI. Losses at the gene ends were 6 bases for V and 4 bases for J; bases not matched to a gene: 3. J is TRBJ2-3 and V is TRBV18; 14 positions match TRBD2. This sample comprised PBMCs, obtained before the yellow fever booster vaccination. The receptor was derived from a man younger than 35 who received the YFV17D yellow fever vaccine. The CDR3 region is CASSMTSGGADTQYF. DNA of the CDR3: TGTGCCAGCTCGATGACTAGCGGGGGGGCAGATACGCAGTATTTT.